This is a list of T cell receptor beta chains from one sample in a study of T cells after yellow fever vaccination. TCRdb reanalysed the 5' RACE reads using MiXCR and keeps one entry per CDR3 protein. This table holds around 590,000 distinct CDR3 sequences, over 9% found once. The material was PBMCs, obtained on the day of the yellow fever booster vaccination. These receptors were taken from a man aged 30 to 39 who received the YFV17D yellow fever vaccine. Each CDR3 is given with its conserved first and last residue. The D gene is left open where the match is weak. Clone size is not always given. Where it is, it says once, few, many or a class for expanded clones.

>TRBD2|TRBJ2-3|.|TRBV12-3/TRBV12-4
CASSPRTSGSTSRPQYF
TGTGCCAGCAGTCCCCGGACTAGCGGGAGCACGAGTCGGCCGCAGTATTTT
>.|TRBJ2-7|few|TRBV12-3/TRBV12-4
CASSWSPSGRADEQYF
TGTGCCAGCAGTTGGAGCCCCTCTGGCAGAGCTGACGAGCAGTACTTC
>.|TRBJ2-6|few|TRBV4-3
CASSRDPTLSGANVLTF
TGCGCCAGCAGCCGCGACCCGACGCTCTCTGGGGCCAACGTCCTGACTTTC
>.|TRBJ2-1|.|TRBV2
CASSGTPEGEQFF
TGTGCCAGCAGTGGGACGCCCGAGGGGGAGCAGTTCTTC
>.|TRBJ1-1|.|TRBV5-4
CASRGGHTNTEAFF
TGTGCCAGCCGGGGGGGACATACGAACACTGAAGCTTTCTTT
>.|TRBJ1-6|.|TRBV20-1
CSARAHRDYSPLHF
TGCAGTGCTAGAGCCCACAGGGATTATTCACCCCTCCACTTT
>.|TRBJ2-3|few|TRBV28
CASSPNRGGGDTQYF
TGTGCCAGCAGTCCGAACCGGGGTGGTGGAGATACGCAGTATTTT
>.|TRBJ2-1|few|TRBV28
CASSFGHPVFF
TGTGCCAGCAGTTTCGGGCACCCCGTCTTCTTC
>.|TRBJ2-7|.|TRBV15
CATSWVLSYEQYF
TGTGCCACCAGCTGGGTTTTGTCCTACGAGCAGTACTTC
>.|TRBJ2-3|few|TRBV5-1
CASSLRGSSTDTQYF
TGCGCCAGCAGCTTAAGGGGGAGCTCCACAGATACGCAGTATTTT
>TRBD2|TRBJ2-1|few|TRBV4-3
CASSQGSGRGEQFF
TGCGCCAGCAGCCAGGGTAGCGGGAGAGGTGAGCAGTTCTTC
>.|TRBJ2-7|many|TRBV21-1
CASSIWRAGEQYF
TGTGCCAGCAGCATTTGGAGGGCCGGCGAGCAGTACTTC
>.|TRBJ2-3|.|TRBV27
CASSYGTGTRQYF
TGTGCCAGCAGTTACGGGACCGGGACCAGGCAGTATTTT
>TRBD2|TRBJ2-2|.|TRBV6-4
CASSDSGWNSGRAPGELFF
TGTGCCAGCAGTGATTCTGGGTGGAATAGCGGGAGGGCCCCCGGGGAGCTGTTTTTT
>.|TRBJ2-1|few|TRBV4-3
CASSPSPEEQFF
TGCGCCAGCAGCCCTAGCCCCGAGGAGCAGTTCTTC
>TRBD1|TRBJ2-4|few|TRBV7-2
CASSRPGTGLNIQYF
TGTGCCAGCAGCCGTCCCGGGACAGGGTTGAACATTCAGTACTTC
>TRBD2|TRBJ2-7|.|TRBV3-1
CASSKKTSGRNLDF
TGTGCCAGCAGCAAGAAGACTAGCGGGAGGAACCTGGACTTC
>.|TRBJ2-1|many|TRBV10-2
CASSETSVYGEQFF
TGCGCCAGCAGTGAGACTAGTGTTTACGGTGAGCAGTTCTTC
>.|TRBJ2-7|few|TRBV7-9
CASSLGGLGGEQYF
TGTGCCAGCAGCTTAGGGGGCCTGGGGGGCGAGCAGTACTTC
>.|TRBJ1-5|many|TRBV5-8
CASSLVGSGNQPQHF
TGTGCCAGCAGCTTGGTGGGATCGGGCAATCAGCCCCAGCATTTT
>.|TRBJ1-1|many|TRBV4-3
CASSQDGTAIEAFF
TGCGCCAGCAGCCAAGATGGAACGGCTATAGAAGCTTTCTTT
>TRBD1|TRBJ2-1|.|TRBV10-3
CAIRGTGGNNEQFF
TGTGCCATCAGGGGGACAGGGGGCAACAATGAGCAGTTCTTC
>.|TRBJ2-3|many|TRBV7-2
CASSSGLSTDTQYF
TGTGCCAGCAGCTCGGGACTGAGCACAGATACGCAGTATTTT
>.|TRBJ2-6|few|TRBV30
CAWSRMTGANVLTF
TGTGCCTGGAGTCGGATGACTGGGGCCAACGTCCTGACTTTC
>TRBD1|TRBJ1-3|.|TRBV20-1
CSANRGFSGNTIYF
TGCAGTGCCAACAGGGGATTCTCTGGAAACACCATATATTTT
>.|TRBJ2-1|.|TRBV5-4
CASSLVAVAYNEQFF
TGTGCCAGCAGCTTGGTGGCCGTCGCCTACAATGAGCAGTTCTTC
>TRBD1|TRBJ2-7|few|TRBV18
CASSPYRDRLGEQYF
TGTGCCAGCTCACCGTACCGGGACAGACTTGGGGAGCAGTACTTC
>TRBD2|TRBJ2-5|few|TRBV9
CASSVAPGGSGSGKTQYF
TGTGCCAGCAGCGTAGCTCCCGGGGGTAGCGGGAGCGGAAAGACCCAGTACTTC
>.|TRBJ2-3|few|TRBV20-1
CSAAPTETTDTQYF
TGCAGTGCTGCCCCGACGGAGACTACAGATACGCAGTATTTT
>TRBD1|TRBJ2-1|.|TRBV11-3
CASSSRGKTGTYNEQFF
TGTGCCAGCAGCTCGAGGGGGAAGACAGGGACGTACAATGAGCAGTTCTTC
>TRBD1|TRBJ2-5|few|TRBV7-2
CASSSDRAYETQYF
TGTGCCAGCAGCTCGGACAGGGCCTACGAGACCCAGTACTTC
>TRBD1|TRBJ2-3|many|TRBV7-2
CASSLRGRDTQYF
TGTGCCAGCAGCTTAAGGGGGCGGGATACGCAGTATTTT
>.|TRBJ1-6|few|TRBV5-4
CASSSTESYNSPLHF
TGTGCCAGCAGCTCGACAGAGTCTTATAATTCACCCCTCCACTTT
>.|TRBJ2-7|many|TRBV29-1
CSVEVQATGEQYF
TGCAGCGTTGAGGTTCAGGCGACCGGCGAGCAGTACTTC
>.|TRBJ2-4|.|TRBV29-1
CSATGGAKNIQYF
TGCAGCGCCACCGGGGGAGCCAAAAACATTCAGTACTTC
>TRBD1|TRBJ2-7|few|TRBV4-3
CASSTSTGTYEQYF
TGCGCCAGCAGCACTTCGACAGGGACCTACGAGCAGTACTTC
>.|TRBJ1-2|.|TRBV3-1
CASSQDGGSRGYTF
TGTGCCAGCAGCCAAGATGGGGGCTCGCGTGGCTACACCTTC
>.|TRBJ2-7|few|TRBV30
CAWGDTRGAGYEQYF
TGTGCCTGGGGAGACACTCGGGGCGCGGGTTACGAGCAGTACTTC
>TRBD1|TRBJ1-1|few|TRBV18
CASSPAPGTVNTEAFF
TGTGCCAGCTCACCGGCCCCCGGGACAGTGAACACTGAAGCTTTCTTT
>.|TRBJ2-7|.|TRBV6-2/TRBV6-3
CASSLAGGTGSSYEQYF
TGTGCCAGCAGTTTGGCCGGGGGGACAGGCTCCTCCTACGAGCAGTACTTC
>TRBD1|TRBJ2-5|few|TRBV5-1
CASSLGRQGQETQYF
TGCGCCAGCAGCTTGGGTCGACAGGGACAAGAGACCCAGTACTTC
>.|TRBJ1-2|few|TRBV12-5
CASGSVDSRPTF
TGTGCTAGTGGTTCGGTAGACAGTCGACCCACCTTC
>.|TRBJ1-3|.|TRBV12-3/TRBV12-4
CASSFRGSSGNTIYF
TGTGCCAGCAGTTTCAGGGGAAGCTCTGGAAACACCATATATTTT
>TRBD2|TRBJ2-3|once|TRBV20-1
CSARGLAGVSDTQYF
TGCAGTGCTAGAGGGCTAGCGGGAGTATCCGATACGCAGTATTTT
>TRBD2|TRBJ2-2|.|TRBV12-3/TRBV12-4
CALGLVGTGELFF
TGTGCCCTCGGACTAGTGGGCACCGGGGAGCTGTTTTTT
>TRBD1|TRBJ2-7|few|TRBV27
CASGRQGITYEQYF
TGTGCCAGCGGACGACAGGGGATCACCTACGAGCAGTACTTC
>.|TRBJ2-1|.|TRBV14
CASSQDLLGGSNEQFF
TGTGCCAGCAGCCAAGATCTGCTAGGAGGTTCCAATGAGCAGTTCTTC
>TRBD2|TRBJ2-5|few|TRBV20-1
CSATRGGQYF
TGCAGTGCTACTCGGGGGGGCCAGTACTTC
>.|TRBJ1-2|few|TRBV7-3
CASSLTKDSHGYTF
TGTGCCAGCAGCTTAACGAAAGACAGCCATGGCTACACCTTC
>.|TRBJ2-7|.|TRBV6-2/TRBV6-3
CASSVAESYEQYF
TGTGCCAGCAGCGTAGCGGAGTCCTACGAGCAGTACTTC